This T cell receptor beta chain was identified in a study of Ad26.COV2.S vaccination and SARS-CoV-2 variants. This table comes from immunoSEQ multiplex PCR, and its TCRdb copy is limited to in-frame clones, with some not included. The sample lists fewer than 500,000 clones, about 90% occurring once. Sample treatment: 19 received Ad26.COV2.S at low or high dose, single or two shots; several received placebo; per-sample allocation not given. Sampling occurred on day 63 after the first vaccine or placebo injection. Whoever gave the sample was an adult aged 18-55 years in Boston. Study results and caveats: The breadth of spike-specific CD8+ and CD4+ T cell responses after vaccination was reportedly substantial.

CDR3 length: 17 residues. Germline V gene sequence: CDR1 KGHDR, CDR2 SFDVKD. V dropped 3 bases and J dropped 0; count of bases not matched to a gene: 5. Points on this clone: What it binds is unknown.

This sample comprised peripheral blood, obtained in a trial of Ad26.COV2.S vaccine versus placebo. The TCR sequence derives from a person aged 18-60 years who received the Ad26.COV2.S COVID-19 vaccine or a placebo. The rearrangement links TRBV24-1 to TRBJ2-4; 9 positions agree with TRBD1. CDR3 amino acids: CATSDRGQGPAKNIQYF. The DNA for the CDR3 is TGTGCCACCAGTGATCGTGGACAGGGGCCAGCCAAAAACATTCAGTACTTC.